The text below deals with one TCR beta chain. Per the authors' pipeline: Estimation of nucleated cell counts relied on the amplification of reference gene primers. Clones were sequenced by immunoSEQ multiplex PCR, and TCRdb holds only the in-frame ones, with some missing. D and trimming come from the DNA, and the V and J calls and clone size come from that table. The sample yields fewer than 350,000 clones, about 88% seen once. V lost 5 bases to trimming and J lost 6 bases, with 14 bases between them. CDR1 is KGHSH, CDR2 LQKENI, per germline. The CDR3 sequence is 13 residues long. This sample stems from a study of blood T cell repertoires in COVID-19. Turning to the study itself: The United States, Italy and Spain were the sources of the acute and convalescent COVID-19 samples. PBMCs, B-cell-depleted T cells, or T cells were the source of the cDNA or gDNA that made up the material.

The Seattle patients, enrolled during active infection, were followed longitudinally. The receptor was derived from a woman aged 70-85 years with COVID-19, enrolled during active disease. The chain has TRBV18 and TRBJ2-7; possible D gene TRBD2, 6 bases. Source material: peripheral blood. The CDR3 DNA reads TGTGCCAGCTCATCACAGGCCGGGAGCGAGCAGTACTTC. Amino acids: CASSSQAGSEQYF.